This T cell receptor beta chain was identified during a study of T cell responses to AZD1222 COVID-19 vaccine. Study conclusions and caveats: Unmutated variant regions are reportedly the target of nearly half of TCRs that are spike-specific. Baseline serostatus was positive in only six AZD1222 recipients.

Of note for this clone: Its specificity is not known.

The CDR3 contains 13 residues. Germline lookup yields CDR1 MNHEY and CDR2 SVGEGT. V lost 2 bases and J lost 7, with 11 bases in between. Sequenced by immunoSEQ multiplex PCR; TCRdb stores in-frame clones only, minus some. The sample shows 20,000 to 30,000 clones, roughly 84% of them seen only once. This TCR came from an adult who received the AZD1222 COVID-19 vaccine. This chain connects TRBV6-2 or TRBV6-3 to TRBJ2-5; D is uncertain. Sequencing was performed on peripheral blood, taken 28 days after the second AZD1222 dose. The CDR3 DNA reads as TGTGCCAGCAGTTACGGGGATATGGGGACCCAGTACTTC. This sequence encodes CASSYGDMGTQYF.